This T cell receptor (beta chain) was recorded in a study of T cell responses to AZD1222 COVID-19 vaccine. Overall study findings and caveats: The study reported that nearly half of spike-specific TCRs target unmutated variant regions. Most donors were white British, females outnumbered males, and clonal diversity was possibly underestimated. Regions 160-218 and 743-854 held dominance among vaccine-associated CD4 TCRs, which spanned spike.

The protocol was immunoSEQ multiplex PCR, while the TCRdb copy is restricted to in-frame clones and leaves out a portion. The table lists about 120,000 clones, around 90% of them singletons. Comments on this clone: Its antigen is not identified.

This CDR3 has 14 amino acids. V shed 4 bases and J 6 bases; nucleotides not matched to a gene: 6. Germline CDR1 reads SGDLS; CDR2 reads YYNGEE. Sequences were derived from peripheral blood, sampled on day 0 of MenACWY control vaccination. The rearrangement joins TRBV9 to TRBJ1-4; 7 positions match TRBD1. The sequence derives from an adult in good health. The CDR3 loop is CASSYGGTDEKLFF. DNA for the CDR3: TGTGCCAGCAGCTATGGGGGGACAGATGAAAAACTGTTTTTT.